A single sample is the source of the 23 T cell receptor beta chains below, sequenced in a study of a mutant IDH1 vaccine in newly diagnosed glioma. Their antigens are not known. Time point described: week 47, end of study. Every single dose of the vaccine, 300 ug of mutant IDH1 20-mer peptide, came with topical imiquimod. Sequencing used immunoSEQ multiplex PCR; TCRdb keeps in-frame clones, though not all of them. Here the sample spans tens of thousands of clones, 70% to 85% being singletons. Sequencing was performed on PBMCs, taken from a glioma patient whose treatment included an IDH1 peptide vaccine. The receptors here all came from a man aged 50 to 60 with glioma.

This clone was detected a few times. This chain connects TRBV25-1 to TRBJ1-1; D gene uncertain. Germline-derived CDR1 and CDR2 are MGHDK and SYGVNS. V lost 8 bases and J 4 bases, leaving 14 bases between the germline ends. The CDR3 is made up of 13 amino acids. The CDR3 protein is CASWGGLSTEAFF. CDR3 nucleotide sequence: TGTGCCAGCTGGGGAGGGCTTAGCACTGAAGCTTTCTTT.

The chain recombines TRBV4-3 with TRBJ2-1; possible D gene TRBD2, 6 bases. Germline V gives CDR1 LGHNA, CDR2 YSLEER. V was shortened by 2 bases and J by 4 bases, with 12 bases between the two germline ends. The CDR3 has 15 amino acids. In nucleotides, the CDR3 is TGCGCCAGCAGCCAATGGACTACGGGGTACAATGAGCAGTTCTTC. Protein product: CASSQWTTGYNEQFF.

This clone was found a few times. The CDR3 nucleotides are TGTGCCAGCAGCTTATGGGGGACAGGGGGAAGTAATCAGCCCCAGCATTTT. Encoded protein: CASSLWGTGGSNQPQHF. The chain joins TRBV7-9 to TRBJ1-5; 11 bases match TRBD1. V lost 2 bases to trimming and J lost 4 bases; unmatched junction nucleotides: 7. The CDR3 length is 17 residues. The germline CDR1 and CDR2 sequences are SEHNR and FQNEAQ (reference sequence).

The chain employs TRBV5-6 and TRBJ2-2; weak D call: TRBD1 (6 bases). Deletions cut 0 bases from V and 4 bases from J, with 13 bases between. CDR1 and CDR2 from the germline V gene are SGHDT and YYEEEE. The CDR3 length is 16 residues. The DNA for the CDR3 is TGTGCCAGCAGCTTGGGGGTTCAGGGGCGCACCGGGGAGCTGTTTTTT. It translates to CASSLGVQGRTGELFF.

This clone was counted between two and nine times. The chain is built from TRBV12-5 and TRBJ1-1; D gene unclear. CDR1 LGHNT and CDR2 FRNRAP come from the germline V gene. V was cut by 1 base and J by 1 base, with 4 bases left in between. The CDR3 runs 13 residues. CDR3 loop: CASGLGGNTEAFF. The CDR3 coding sequence is TGTGCTAGTGGTTTGGGAGGGAACACTGAAGCTTTCTTT.

The rearrangement uses TRBV19 and TRBJ1-4; D unclear. V lost 5 bases and J 7 bases, leaving 17 bases between the germline ends. CDR3 length: 15 residues. In germline, CDR1 is LNHDA, CDR2 SQIVND (reference sequence). This chain's CDR3 is CASSPQHERGEKLFF. The CDR3 nucleotides read TGTGCCAGTAGTCCTCAACACGAGCGGGGTGAAAAACTGTTTTTT. The whole variable domain, remainder taken from reference TRBV19 and TRBJ1-4, is DGGITQSPKYLFRKEGQNVTLSCEQNLNHDAMYWYRQDPGQGLRLIYYSQIVNDFQKGDIAEGYSVSREKKESFPLTVTSAQKNPTAFYLCASSPQHERGEKLFFGSGTQLSVL.

This chain joins TRBV30 and TRBJ1-4, with D perhaps TRBD1 (6 bases). V was clipped by 3 bases and J by 6 bases, with 11 bases between them. The V gene's germline CDR1 is GTSNPN and CDR2 SVGIG (reference sequence). CDR3 length equals 13 residues. In DNA, the CDR3 is TGTGCCTGGAGGATACAGGGACATGAAAAACTGTTTTTT. Translating gives CAWRIQGHEKLFF.

This clone is a singleton in its sample. The V gene is TRBV6-1, the J gene TRBJ2-3; D perhaps matches TRBD1 (5 bases). CDR3 length: 15 amino acids. Germline V gene sequence: CDR1 MNHNS, CDR2 SASEGT. V lost 2 bases to trimming and J lost 3 bases, with 12 bases between them. The CDR3 bases are TGTGCCAGCAGTGAACAGGGTAAAGGGACAGATACGCAGTATTTT. Protein: CASSEQGKGTDTQYF.

The rearrangement links TRBV4-2 to TRBJ1-1; weak D call: TRBD1 (5 bases). The CDR3 sequence is 15 residues long. The V and J ends lost 0 bases and 5 bases respectively, with 13 bases between them. In germline, CDR1 is LGHNA, CDR2 YNFKEQ. CDR3 amino acids: CASSQEGGAGTEAFF. CDR3 nucleotides: TGTGCCAGCAGCCAAGAAGGAGGGGCTGGAACTGAAGCTTTCTTT.

This clone was detected a few times. The chain joins TRBV9 to TRBJ2-3, with TRBD2 matching over 7 bases. Germline values: CDR1 SGDLS, CDR2 YYNGEE. Trimming at V came to 4 bases and at J to 1 base, leaving 9 bases not matched to a gene. The CDR3 contains 16 residues. DNA of the CDR3: TGTGCCAGCAGCCCGCGATCGGGAGGAGGCACAGATACGCAGTATTTT. It translates to CASSPRSGGGTDTQYF.

This chain connects TRBV10-3 to TRBJ1-5; D might be TRBD1 (5 bases). The germline gives CDR1 ENHRY, CDR2 SYGVKD. This CDR3 contains 14 residues. V shed 3 bases and J shed 7 bases, with 13 bases lying between them. CDR3 nucleotide sequence: TGTGCCATCAGTGAAAGGGGTAACGACCAGCCCCAGCATTTT. It is translated as CAISERGNDQPQHF.

The rearrangement uses TRBV12-5 and TRBJ1-1; maybe TRBD1 (5 bases). This CDR3 is 13 amino acids long. Trimming took 1 base from V and 3 from J, leaving 6 bases between them. CDR1 LGHNT and CDR2 FRNRAP come from the germline V gene. The CDR3 nucleotides read TGTGCTAGTGGTTTGGCCAGGGACACTGAAGCTTTCTTT. It encodes CASGLARDTEAFF.

V gene TRBV7-6 combines with J gene TRBJ2-7; no reliable D call. The ends were cut back, 2 bases at V and 1 base at J, with 6 bases in the middle. The CDR3 loop spans 13 amino acids. CDR1 is SGHVS, CDR2 FNYEAQ, per germline. CDR3 protein: CASSLQRSYEQYF. The CDR3 DNA is TGTGCCAGCAGCTTACAGAGATCCTACGAGCAGTACTTC.

The rearrangement links TRBV28 to TRBJ1-2, with TRBD1 identical over 8 bases. Germline trimming cut 6 bases from V and 6 bases from J; bases unmatched to any gene: 3. Germline V gives CDR1 MDHEN, CDR2 SYDVKM. CDR3 length: 12 residues. In nucleotides, the CDR3 is TGTGCCAGCAGGGACAGGGTTAATGGCTACACCTTC. It encodes CASRDRVNGYTF.

The chain links TRBV6-5 to TRBJ2-1; 9 bases line up with TRBD2. In germline, CDR1 is MNHEY, CDR2 SVGAGI. The length of the CDR3 is 15 residues. With 7 bases clipped from V and 7 bases from J, the junction kept 11 bases outside the gene matches. CDR3 DNA sequence: TGTGCCAGCACACCCCCACGCGGGGGGGCGAATGAGCAGTTCTTC. Translation: CASTPPRGGANEQFF.

This clone is a singleton in its sample. V usage is TRBV4-3 and J usage is TRBJ1-4, with D uncertain. This CDR3 has 13 amino acids. The V and J ends lost 3 bases and 8 bases respectively, with 10 bases between them. Germline loops: CDR1 LGHNA, CDR2 YSLEER. The CDR3 DNA follows: TGCGCCAGCAGCCAGGCCCTGGGGGAAAAACTGTTTTTT. This codes for CASSQALGEKLFF.

V gene TRBV5-4 combines with J gene TRBJ2-5; 9 bases line up with TRBD2. This CDR3 has 14 residues. Germline V gene sequence: CDR1 SGHNT, CDR2 YYREEE (reference sequence). V gave up 0 bases and J gave up 4 bases; unmatched junction bases: 1. The DNA of the CDR3 is TGTGCCAGCAGCTTGGGACTAGCGGTAGAGACCCAGTACTTC. Translating gives CASSLGLAVETQYF.

The chain is built from TRBV19 and TRBJ2-2; D is undetermined. The CDR3 has 12 residues. V shed 3 bases and J shed 6 bases, with 5 bases lying between them. Germline V lookup: CDR1 LNHDA, CDR2 SQIVND (reference sequence). The CDR3 reads CASSMDPGELFF. CDR3 sequence (DNA): TGTGCCAGTAGTATGGATCCCGGGGAGCTGTTTTTT.

This clone came up a few times. The J gene is TRBJ1-1, the V gene TRBV15, with D possibly being TRBD1 (6 bases). V lost 1 base, J lost 3 bases, and 9 bases lay in between. The CDR3 length is 14 residues. Germline loops: CDR1 LNHNV, CDR2 YYDKDF (reference sequence). DNA of the CDR3: TGTGCCACCAGCAGAGGACAGGACTACACTGAAGCTTTCTTT. Amino acid sequence: CATSRGQDYTEAFF. The full variable domain, completed using reference TRBV15 and TRBJ1-1, is DAMVIQNPRYQVTQFGKPVTLSCSQTLNHNVMYWYQQKSSQAPKLLFHYYDKDFNNEADTPDNFQSRRPNTSFCFLDIRSPGLGDTAMYLCATSRGQDYTEAFFGQGTRLTVV.

The chain joins TRBV14 to TRBJ2-1, with 7 bases lining up with TRBD2. V trimming: 1 base; J trimming: 9 bases; junction bases outside the gene matches: 6. The CDR3 has 14 amino acids. Looked up from germline, CDR1 is SGHDN and CDR2 is FVKESK. CDR3 sequence reads: CASSQVGGVTEQFF. As DNA, the CDR3 is TGTGCCAGCAGCCAAGTGGGGGGGGTAACTGAGCAGTTCTTC. The full variable domain, completed using reference TRBV14 and TRBJ2-1, is EAGVTQFPSHSVIEKGQTVTLRCDPISGHDNLYWYRRVMGKEIKFLLHFVKESKQDESGMPNNRFLAERTGGTYSTLKVQPAELEDSGVYFCASSQVGGVTEQFFGPGTRLTVL.

The rearrangement uses TRBV5-8 and TRBJ2-2; unclear D gene. The germline gives CDR1 SGHTS, CDR2 YDEGEE. The germline V and J ends were trimmed by 0 bases and 0 bases, with 6 bases remaining between them. There are 15 residues in the CDR3. CDR3 nucleotides: TGTGCCAGCAGCTTGGTAGGGACGAACACCGGGGAGCTGTTTTTT. Amino acids: CASSLVGTNTGELFF.

This clone was detected only once. The chain carries TRBV7-3 and TRBJ2-3; tentatively, D is TRBD1 (5 bases). Trimming took off 3 bases at V and 3 bases at J, with 10 bases between the two ends. CDR1 is SGHTA, CDR2 FQGTGA, per germline. The CDR3 length is 14 residues. The CDR3 sequence: CASSLGPQTDTQYF. The CDR3 DNA follows: TGTGCCAGCAGCTTGGGGCCACAGACAGATACGCAGTATTTT. Full variable domain (remainder filled in from reference TRBV7-3 and TRBJ2-3): GAGVSQTPSNKVTEKGKYVELRCDPISGHTALYWYRQSLGQGPEFLIYFQGTGAADDSGLPNDRFFAVRPEGSVSTLKIQRTERGDSAVYLCASSLGPQTDTQYFGPGTRLTVL.

The V and J genes are TRBV28 and TRBJ1-4; D is unclear. Germline loops: CDR1 MDHEN, CDR2 SYDVKM. The CDR3 spans 13 residues. V was cut by 6 bases and J by 3 bases, with 8 bases left in between. The CDR3 region has the DNA TGTGCCAGCAGCCCTGGATCTAATGAAAAACTGTTTTTT. Protein sequence: CASSPGSNEKLFF.